Below, 9 T cell receptor beta chains from the same sample are listed, as sequenced in a study of human T cells and chemical hapten exposure. Via MiXCR, TCRdb re-called the RACE reads, giving one row per CDR3 protein. The table has 300,000 to 350,000 distinct CDR3 sequences, roughly 6.9% seen once. The time point denotes: patch test 1, 2 weeks after DPC sensitization. Treatment described: therapeutic diphenylcyclopropenone sensitization with weekly scalp DPC. Sequencing used whole blood, obtained in connection with sensitization to the hapten diphenylcyclopropenone (DPC). All receptors derive from a woman younger than 30 with alopecia areata. Some clones in this sample may be carry-over from other donors' samples.

The sample holds many counts of this clonotype. This CDR3 is CASSYPASGGTNEQFF. The CDR3 region has the DNA TGTGCCAGCAGTTACCCGGCTAGCGGGGGGACTAATGAGCAGTTCTTC. The rearrangement joins TRBV6-5 to TRBJ2-1; TRBD2 aligns across 11 bases. V was clipped by 2 bases and J by 7 bases; unmatched bases: 7. The germline V gene has CDR1 MNHEY and CDR2 SVGAGI. The CDR3 totals 16 residues.

This clonotype has just a few counts. The genes are TRBV6-5 and TRBJ2-5; the D gene is possibly TRBD2 (5 bases). Per the germline V gene, CDR1 is MNHEY and CDR2 is SVGAGI. The CDR3 runs 13 residues. V was shortened by 6 bases and J by 2 bases, with 10 bases between the two germline ends. CDR3 protein: CASRTRVQETQYF. The CDR3 DNA sequence: TGTGCCAGCAGAACTAGAGTACAAGAGACCCAGTACTTC.

The table lists this clonotype with a few counts. The chain combines TRBV18 with TRBJ1-6, with D unresolved. Germline-derived CDR1 and CDR2 are KGHSH and LQKENI. Trimming stripped 4 bases from V and 6 bases from J, with 13 bases between. The CDR3 runs 15 residues. CDR3 residues: CASSQVFGPNSPLHF. The CDR3 nucleotides read TGTGCCAGCTCACAGGTCTTTGGGCCTAATTCACCCCTCCACTTT. Full variable domain (rest looked up from reference TRBV18 and TRBJ1-6): NAGVMQNPRHLVRRRGQEARLRCSPMKGHSHVYWYRQLPEEGLKFMVYLQKENIIDESGMPKERFSAEFPKEGPSILRIQQVVRGDSAAYFCASSQVFGPNSPLHFGNGTRLTVT.

This clonotype was found a few times. The rearrangement links TRBV6-5 to TRBJ2-3; 9 positions agree with TRBD1. The trim removed 4 bases at V and 4 bases at J, leaving 12 bases unmatched. This CDR3 contains 17 residues. Germline loops: CDR1 MNHEY, CDR2 SVGAGI. The CDR3 DNA is TGTGCCAGCAGTTCGTCACCGGGACAGGGTAGAGCAGATACGCAGTATTTT. Protein: CASSSSPGQGRADTQYF.

This clonotype was counted many times. The chain recombines TRBV7-2 with TRBJ2-3; TRBD2 agrees at 7 bases. The CDR3 extends over 16 amino acids. V shed 1 base and J 1 base; nucleotides not matched to a gene: 5. Germline loops: CDR1 SGHTA, CDR2 FQGNSA. The CDR3: CASSLDVLAGTDTQYF. The CDR3 DNA follows: TGTGCCAGCAGCTTAGATGTCCTAGCGGGCACAGATACGCAGTATTTT. Looking up the rest from reference TRBV7-2 and TRBJ2-3 gives the full variable domain: GAGVSQSPSNKVTEKGKDVELRCDPISGHTALYWYRQSLGQGLEFLIYFQGNSAPDKSGLPSDRFSAERTGGSVSTLTIQRTQQEDSAVYLCASSLDVLAGTDTQYFGPGTRLTVL.

This clonotype was observed a handful of times. The CDR3 sequence is CASSRTPHEQYF. The CDR3 DNA is TGTGCCAGCAGCCGAACACCCCACGAGCAGTACTTC. V usage is TRBV3-1 and J usage is TRBJ2-7; D call uncertain. The CDR3 runs to 12 residues. Trimming stripped 4 bases from V and 5 bases from J, with 9 bases between. From germline, CDR1 is LGHDT and CDR2 YNNKEL (reference sequence).

This clonotype was detected many times. CDR3 sequence reads: CASSPRTPREGHEQFF. DNA of the CDR3: TGTGCCAGCAGTCCCCGGACACCCCGGGAAGGCCATGAGCAGTTCTTC. The V and J genes are TRBV6-5 and TRBJ2-1; TRBD1 or TRBD2 may be the D gene (5 bases each). V lost 5 bases, J lost 8 bases, and 22 bases lay in between. Germline CDR1 MNHEY, CDR2 SVGAGI. This CDR3 comprises 16 residues.

CDR3 residues: CASSLGHVNSPLHF. The CDR3 DNA is TGTGCCAGCAGCTTAGGACACGTTAATTCACCCCTCCACTTT. V gene TRBV13 combines with J gene TRBJ1-6; D gene uncertain. The V and J ends lost 0 bases and 6 bases respectively, with 6 bases between them. Germline CDR1 is PRHDT and CDR2 is FYEKMQ (reference sequence). This CDR3 spans 14 amino acids.

This clonotype appeared many times. V and J are TRBV9 and TRBJ2-7; 9 positions match TRBD2. The CDR3 has 15 amino acids. The J segment lost 0 bases and the V segment lost 0 bases, leaving 1 base of the junction unmatched. Germline CDR1 SGDLS, CDR2 YYNGEE. The DNA for the CDR3 is TGTGCCAGCAGCGTAGGACTAGCGGACTCCTACGAGCAGTACTTC. It encodes CASSVGLADSYEQYF.